This T cell receptor (beta chain) is from a study of control samples from healthy donors and cancer patients. V was shortened by 0 bases and J by 0 bases, with 8 bases between the two germline ends. This CDR3 is 15 amino acids long. Germline lookup yields CDR1 SGHDT and CDR2 YYEEEE. TCRdb keeps only in-frame clones here, not all; method: immunoSEQ multiplex PCR. The table records 250,000 to 300,000 clones, approximately 80% of them present only once. This TCR was recovered from a woman aged 60-70 years with lung cancer. This chain uses TRBV5-6 with TRBJ2-3; no definite D call. Input material: PBMCs. This CDR3 reads CASSLGAVSTDTQYF. CDR3 DNA: TGTGCCAGCAGCTTGGGAGCTGTGAGCACAGATACGCAGTATTTT.